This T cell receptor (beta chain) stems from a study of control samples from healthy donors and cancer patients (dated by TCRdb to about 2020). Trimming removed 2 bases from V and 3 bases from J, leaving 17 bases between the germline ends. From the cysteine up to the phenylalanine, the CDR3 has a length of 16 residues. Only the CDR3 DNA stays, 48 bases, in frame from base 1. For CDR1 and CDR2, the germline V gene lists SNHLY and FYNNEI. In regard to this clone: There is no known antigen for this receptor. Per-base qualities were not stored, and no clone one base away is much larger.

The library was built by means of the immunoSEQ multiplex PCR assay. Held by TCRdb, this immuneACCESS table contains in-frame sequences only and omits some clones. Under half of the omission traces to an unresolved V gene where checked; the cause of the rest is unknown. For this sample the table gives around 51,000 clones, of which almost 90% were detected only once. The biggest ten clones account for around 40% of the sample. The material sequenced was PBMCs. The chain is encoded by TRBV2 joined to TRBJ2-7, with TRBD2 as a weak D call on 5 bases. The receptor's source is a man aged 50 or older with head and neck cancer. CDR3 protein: CASSERLAGMYYEQYF. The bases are TGTGCCAGCAGTGAAAGGCTAGCCGGGATGTACTACGAGCAGTACTTC.